The text below deals with one T cell receptor beta chain. The antigen remains unidentified. Other DNA sequences within the sample encode an identical CDR3. This CDR3 contains 12 residues. The germline CDR1 and CDR2 sequences are LNHDA and SQIVND (reference sequence). V was trimmed by 3 bases and J by 0 bases, leaving 2 bases between them. The data were obtained in a study of shared clonotypes between healthy human individuals. The sorted-subset replicate PCRs were given 150 to 250 ng DNA, which is 30,000 to 35,000 T cell genomes. Only in-frame clones appear in the TCRdb table, and some are missing; sequencing was by immunoSEQ multiplex PCR. The sample holds approximately 2.3 million clones; 80% to 95% are singletons and the top ten take about 0.37%. Study conclusions and caveats: Sharing across four donors was highest in naive CD4 (roughly 5%) and lowest in memory CD8 (0.4%).

This TCR was sampled from a man younger than 35 in good health. Some clones in this sample may be carry-over from other donors' samples. The source material was naive CD4+ T cells from PBMCs. Subset specified: CD45RA+ positively selected. This chain connects TRBV19 to TRBJ1-1; D not certain. For the CDR3, the DNA is TGTGCCAGTAGTATCCTGAACACTGAAGCTTTCTTT. Encoded protein: CASSILNTEAFF.